This TCR beta chain was found in a study of T-cell memory formation after mild COVID-19. As for the study in general: TCR clusters mostly belonged to single donors.

Trimming shortened V by 4 bases and J by 6 bases, and 17 bases separated the two germline ends. The CDR3 has 14 amino acids. The germline V gene has CDR1 GTSNPN and CDR2 SVGIG (reference sequence). Constant-segment primers and 5'RACE yielded cDNA libraries for TCR alpha and TCR beta, each carrying sample barcodes and UMIs. TCRdb passed the 5' RACE reads through MiXCR, listing each CDR3 protein once. Among 450,000 or so distinct CDR3 sequences listed, nearly 25% were seen once. Sequencing input: PBMCs or a T cell subset sorted from them (not recorded which). The receptor was isolated from an adult woman who had mild COVID-19 (a few samples of this study predate the infection). Cell type and time point are not known. The chain is built from TRBV30 and TRBJ2-3; D is possibly TRBD2 (5 bases). DNA of the CDR3: TGTGCCTGGACCTTAATCAACGGGGTGGATACGCAGTATTTT. This encodes CAWTLINGVDTQYF.